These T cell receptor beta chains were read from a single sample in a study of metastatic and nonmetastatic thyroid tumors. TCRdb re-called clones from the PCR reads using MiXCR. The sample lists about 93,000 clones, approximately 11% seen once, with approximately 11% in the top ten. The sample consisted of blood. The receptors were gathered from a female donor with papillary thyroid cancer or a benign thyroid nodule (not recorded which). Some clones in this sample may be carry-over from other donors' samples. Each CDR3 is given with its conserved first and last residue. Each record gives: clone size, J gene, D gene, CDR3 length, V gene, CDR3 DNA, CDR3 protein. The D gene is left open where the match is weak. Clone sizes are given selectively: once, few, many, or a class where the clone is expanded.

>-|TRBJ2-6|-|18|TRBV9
TGTGCCAGCAGGGAACAGGAGATGGAGTCGGCTCGGGCCAACGTCCTTACTTTC
CASREQEMESARANVLTF
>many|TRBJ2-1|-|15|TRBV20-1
TGCAGTGCTAGAGTTAAGGCTAGCGCTTTAGGTGAGCAGTTCTTC
CSARVKASALGEQFF
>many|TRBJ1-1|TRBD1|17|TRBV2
TGTGCCAGCAGCGGCAGGAAACAAAGACAGGGTAAGGCTGAAGCTTTCTTT
CASSGRKQRQGKAEAFF
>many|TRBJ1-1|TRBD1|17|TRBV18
TGTGCCAGCTCACCACAGGGACAGGCCCTCTCGAACACTGAAGCTTTCTTT
CASSPQGQALSNTEAFF
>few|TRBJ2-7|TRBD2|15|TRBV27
TGTGCCAGCAGTTTCGGGGGGGCCGAATCCTACGAGCAGTACTTC
CASSFGGAESYEQYF
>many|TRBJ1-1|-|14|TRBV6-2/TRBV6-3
TGTGCCAGCAGTTACCCGCGGGAGATGAGTGAAGCTTTCTTT
CASSYPREMSEAFF
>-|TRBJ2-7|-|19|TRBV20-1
TGCAGTGCTAGAGGAGTTCCCGGGTCACTGGGGGGGCTGTCTCACGAGCAGTACTTC
CSARGVPGSLGGLSHEQYF
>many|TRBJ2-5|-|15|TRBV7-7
TGTGCTAGCAGTAACAGGGGGGGGCTCCAAGAGACCCAGTACTTC
CASSNRGGLQETQYF
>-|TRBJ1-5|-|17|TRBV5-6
TGTGCCAGCAGCTTGGCCATGGGGGCACCGGGCAATCAGCCCCAGCATTTT
CASSLAMGAPGNQPQHF
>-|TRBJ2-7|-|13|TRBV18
TGTGCCAGCTCACCAGGGCAGTCCTACGAGCAGTACTTC
CASSPGQSYEQYF
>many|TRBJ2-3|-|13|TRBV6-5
TGTGCCAGCAGTTACCCGTTCCAAGATACGCAGTATTTT
CASSYPFQDTQYF
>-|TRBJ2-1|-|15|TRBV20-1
TGCAGTGCCCCTCATGGAGCTGCCTCCTACAATGAGCAGTTCTTC
CSAPHGAASYNEQFF
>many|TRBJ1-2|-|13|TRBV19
TGTGCCAGTAGTATAGGGTCATCTTATGGCTACACCTTC
CASSIGSSYGYTF
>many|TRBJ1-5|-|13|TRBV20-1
TGCAGTGCTGGGAACAGGGCGGGTCAGCCCCAGCATTTT
CSAGNRAGQPQHF
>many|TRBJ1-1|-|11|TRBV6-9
TGTGCCAGGGGGACGGGAGTTGAAGCTTTCTTT
CARGTGVEAFF
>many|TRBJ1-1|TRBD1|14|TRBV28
TGTGCCAGCAGGATTCAGGGGGCTGGCACTGAAGCTTTCTTT
CASRIQGAGTEAFF
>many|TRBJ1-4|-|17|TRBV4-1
TGCGCCAGCAGCCAAGAAGAATTGGGGGGGTTTAATGAAAAACTGTTTTTT
CASSQEELGGFNEKLFF
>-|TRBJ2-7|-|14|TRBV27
TGTGCCAGCAGCCCGAGTTGGACAGTGGACGAGCAGTACTTT
CASSPSWTVDEQYF
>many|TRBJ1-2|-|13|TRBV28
TGTGCCAGCAGTTTCATGACGGTTGGTGGCTACACCTTC
CASSFMTVGGYTF
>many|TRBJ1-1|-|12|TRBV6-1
TGTGCCAGCAGTGTCGGGACACCAGAAGCTTTCTTT
CASSVGTPEAFF
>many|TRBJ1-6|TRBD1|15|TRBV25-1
TGTGCGCTGTTCCCGCAGGGGGCGCAGGATTCACCCCTCCACTTT
CALFPQGAQDSPLHF
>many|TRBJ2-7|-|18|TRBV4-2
TGTGCCAGCAGTTCCCGGGGGTTCAGCGGGCCCAGCTCCTACGAGCAGTACTTC
CASSSRGFSGPSSYEQYF
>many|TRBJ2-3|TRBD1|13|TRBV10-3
TGTGCCATCAGTCGTACAGGGGTAGATACGCAGTATTTT
CAISRTGVDTQYF
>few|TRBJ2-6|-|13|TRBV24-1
TGTGCCACCAGTGTGTCAATGGCCAACGTCCTGACTTTC
CATSVSMANVLTF
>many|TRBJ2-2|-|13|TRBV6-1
TGTGCCAGCAGTGCCCTCATCACCGGGGAGCTGTTTTTT
CASSALITGELFF
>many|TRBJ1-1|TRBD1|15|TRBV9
TGTGCCAGCAGCGTAGCTCCGGGACAGGGACCTGAAGCTTTCTTT
CASSVAPGQGPEAFF
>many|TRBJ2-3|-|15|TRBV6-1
TGTGCCAGCAGCCTACTTGCAGGGGCGGCAGATACGCAGTATTTT
CASSLLAGAADTQYF
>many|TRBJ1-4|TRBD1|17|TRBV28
TGTGCCAGCACTACTTTAAAAGGGACAGGACCCAATGAAAAACTGTTTTTT
CASTTLKGTGPNEKLFF
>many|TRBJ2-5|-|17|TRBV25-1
TGTGCCAGCAGTGAAGGGTCTTCCGGACTGTACCAAGAGACCCAGTACTTC
CASSEGSSGLYQETQYF
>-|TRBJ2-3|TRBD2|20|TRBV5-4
TGTGCCAGCAGCTTGGGCGGTGTGGGAGCGGGAGTCCCGAGCACAGATACGCAGTATTTT
CASSLGGVGAGVPSTDTQYF
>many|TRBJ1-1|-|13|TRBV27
TGTGCCAGCAGTTTTTCGCGGAGCACTGAAGCTTTCTTT
CASSFSRSTEAFF
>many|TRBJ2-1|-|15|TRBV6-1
TGTGCCAGCAGTGGCCCGGTAAGGGCCTACAATGAGCAGTTCTTC
CASSGPVRAYNEQFF
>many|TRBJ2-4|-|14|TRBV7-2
TGTGCCAGCAGCCTGACAGCGAACCAAAACATTCAGTACTTC
CASSLTANQNIQYF
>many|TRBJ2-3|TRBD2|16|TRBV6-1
TGTGCCAGCAGAAGACTAGCGGGAGTGAGCACAGATACGCAGTATTTT
CASRRLAGVSTDTQYF
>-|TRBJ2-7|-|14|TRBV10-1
TGCGCCAGCAGTAAGACTAGAGGGAGGAACGAGCAGTACTTC
CASSKTRGRNEQYF
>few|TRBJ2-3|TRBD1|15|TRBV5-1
TGCGCCAGCAGCTTGGTCGGGACAGCCGACGGTACGCAGTATTTT
CASSLVGTADGTQYF
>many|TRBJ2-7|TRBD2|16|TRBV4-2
TGTGCCAGCAGCCCACTTCTTCGGGAGGGCCTTTCCGAGCAGTACTTC
CASSPLLREGLSEQYF
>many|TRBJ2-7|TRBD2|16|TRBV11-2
TGTGCCAGCAGCTTAGGAGCCGGGAGGATTAACTACGAGCAGTACTTC
CASSLGAGRINYEQYF
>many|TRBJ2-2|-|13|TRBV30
TGTGCCTGGAGTGTCCAGTCCACCGGGGAGCTGTTTTTT
CAWSVQSTGELFF
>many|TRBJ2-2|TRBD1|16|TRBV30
TGTGCCTGGAGTGCTGGGACAGGGGTCGTCACCGGGGAGCTGTTTTTT
CAWSAGTGVVTGELFF
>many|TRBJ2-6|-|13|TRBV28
TGTGCCAGCAGAGCCTCTGGGGCCAACGTCCTGACTTTC
CASRASGANVLTF
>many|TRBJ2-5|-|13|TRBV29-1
TGCAGCGTAGTTCAGGGGATCCAAGAGACCCAGTACTTC
CSVVQGIQETQYF
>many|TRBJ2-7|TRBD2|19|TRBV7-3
TGTGCCAGCAGCTTAAGGGTCCTAGCGGGAGGCAGCCCGCCCTACGAGCAGTACTTC
CASSLRVLAGGSPPYEQYF
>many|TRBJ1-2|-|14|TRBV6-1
TGTGCCAGCAGCCCGGGACAAGATGTTTATGGCTACACCTTC
CASSPGQDVYGYTF
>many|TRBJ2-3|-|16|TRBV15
TGTGCCACCAGCAGAGAGAGGGGGGTAGGGGCAGATACGCAGTATTTT
CATSRERGVGADTQYF
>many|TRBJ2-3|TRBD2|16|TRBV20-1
TGCAGTGCTAAAGGGACTAGCGGGACCTCCACAGATACGCAGTATTTT
CSAKGTSGTSTDTQYF
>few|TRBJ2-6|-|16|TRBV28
TGTGCCAGCAGTTTATGGGACCTCTCTGGGGCCAACGTCCTGACTTTC
CASSLWDLSGANVLTF
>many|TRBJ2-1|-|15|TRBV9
TGTGCCAGCAGCTTGAGTGAGAGCTCCTACAATGAGCAGTTCTTC
CASSLSESSYNEQFF
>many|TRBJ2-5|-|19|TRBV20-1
TGCAGTGCTAGAGATGGGCGGGGATGGAGAACTAGCCGGCAAGAGACCCAGTACTTC
CSARDGRGWRTSRQETQYF
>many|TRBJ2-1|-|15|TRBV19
TGTGCCAGTAGTCCCCCCACCGGGAAATGGAATGAGCAGTTCTTC
CASSPPTGKWNEQFF
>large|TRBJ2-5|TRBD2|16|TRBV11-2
TGTGCCAGCAGCCCGCGTCGTGGTTTGGGGGGGGAGACCCAGTACTTC
CASSPRRGLGGETQYF